This T cell receptor beta chain was sequenced in a study of CD8 T cells in ankylosing spondylitis. Ten or more counts support this clonotype. The CDR3 runs to 18 residues. Trimming took off 0 bases at V and 2 bases at J, with 14 bases between the two ends. Germline values: CDR1 SGHAT, CDR2 FQDESV (reference sequence). TCRdb independently ran MiXCR on the 5' RACE reads; one entry per CDR3 protein. The sample lists a few hundred thousand distinct CDR3 sequences, more than 20% occurring once. The receptor was isolated from a male donor with ankylosing spondylitis or in good health (not recorded which). The rearrangement links TRBV11-1 to TRBJ2-6, with D perhaps given as TRBD1 or TRBD2 (5 bases each). Sequenced material: blood, either unsorted or a sorted T cell fraction (not recorded which). The CDR3 DNA reads TGTGCCAGCAGCTTAGCCGGGACGCCTTACCCTGGGGCCAACGTCCTGACTTTC. Residues: CASSLAGTPYPGANVLTF.